Described below is a single T cell receptor (beta chain) sequence and its context. The data derive from a study of T-cell memory formation after mild COVID-19. V lost 2 bases and J lost 7, with 13 bases in between. CDR3 length equals 14 residues. In germline, CDR1 is SNHLY, CDR2 FYNNEI. TCRdb reanalysed the 5' RACE reads using MiXCR and keeps one entry per CDR3 protein. This table has 350,000 to 400,000 distinct CDR3 sequences, roughly 14% appearing once. The receptor was derived from a man between 18 and 29 years old who had mild COVID-19 (a few samples of this study predate the infection). Cell type and time point are not known. The V gene is TRBV2, the J gene TRBJ2-3; D is perhaps TRBD2 (5 bases). The sample taken for sequencing was PBMCs or a T cell subset sorted from them (not recorded which). This CDR3 is CASSEYIGRNTQYF. The CDR3 DNA is TGTGCCAGCAGTGAATACATAGGGAGAAATACGCAGTATTTT.